The sequence of this T cell receptor (beta chain) was determined in a study of regulatory T cells in long-lasting Graves disease. Overall study results and limits: Whereas 1,000 or so public clonotypes were shared by new patients, persistent patients shared more, at 2,500 to 3,000. Small sample size may have lowered accuracy. Among samples with persistent disease, TRBV28, TRBJ1-2 and TRBJ2-5 were favored.

Arm-PCR of CDR3 regions and iRepertoire HTBI primers were used to build TCR beta libraries. Each CDR3 protein gets one entry after TCRdb re-called the multiplex PCR reads with MiXCR. The sample comprises roughly 450,000 distinct CDR3 sequences, about a quarter of which are singletons, and approximately 26% rests with the top ten. V was cut by 0 bases and J by 4 bases, with 16 bases left in between. The CDR3 spans 16 residues. Germline V lookup: CDR1 SGHRS, CDR2 YFSETQ. Of note for this clonotype: Its specificity is unknown.

Sample time point: persistent/refractory GD, antithyroid drugs over 5 years with positive TRAb. TCR sequences were obtained from RNA taken from PBMCs. This material consisted of peripheral blood mononuclear cells (PBMCs), taken when the disease was refractory, from a patient treated with antithyroid drugs. The V gene is TRBV5-1, the J gene TRBJ1-1, with TRBD1 as a possible D gene (6 bases). This sequence originates from a female donor with Graves disease. The CDR3 DNA follows: TGCGCCAGCAGCTTGGCTGGGGGCGGCTTGGGCACTGAAGCTTTCTTT. Translating gives CASSLAGGGLGTEAFF.